The 18 T cell receptor beta chains below all came from one sample that was sequenced in a study of T cell responses to AZD1222 COVID-19 vaccine. Profiled with immunoSEQ multiplex PCR; TCRdb holds only in-frame clones, not every one. The sample shows approximately 180,000 clones, more than 75% of them seen only once. The sequencing used peripheral blood, collected 28 days after the second AZD1222 dose. The receptors here all came from an adult who received the AZD1222 COVID-19 vaccine.

With regard to this clone: The same CDR3 also results from other DNA sequences found in this sample. The V and J genes are TRBV30 and TRBJ1-2, with TRBD1 matching over 7 bases. Germline V CDR1 and CDR2: GTSNPN, SVGIG (reference sequence). V was pared by 5 bases and J by 4 bases, with 7 bases of the junction left unmatched. The CDR3 totals 13 residues. The DNA of the CDR3 is TGTGCCTGGGGGCGGGACAGACCCTATGGCTACACCTTC. This encodes CAWGRDRPYGYTF.

CDR3 bases: TGTGCCAGCAACCCAGACGGCAACTCTGGAAACACCATATATTTT. Translating gives CASNPDGNSGNTIYF. The chain couples TRBV5-4 to TRBJ1-3; D unclear. CDR1 SGHNT and CDR2 YYREEE come from the germline V gene (reference sequence). The CDR3 extends over 15 amino acids. The V and J ends lost 6 bases and 0 bases respectively, with 13 bases between them. Drawing the rest from reference TRBV5-4 and TRBJ1-3, the complete variable domain is ETGVTQSPTHLIKTRGQQVTLRCSSQSGHNTVSWYQQALGQGPQFIFQYYREEENGRGNFPPRFSGLQFPNYSSELNVNALELDDSALYLCASNPDGNSGNTIYFGEGSWLTVV.

This chain joins TRBV27 and TRBJ1-3, with D maybe TRBD1 (5 bases). The ends were cut back, 5 bases at V and 0 bases at J, with 17 bases in the middle. The CDR3 contains 17 residues. CDR1 and CDR2 (germline): MNHEY, SMNVEV (reference sequence). CDR3 region: CASSPLRAGFSGNTIYF. Written as DNA, the CDR3 is TGTGCCAGCAGTCCTCTCAGGGCAGGTTTCTCTGGAAACACCATATATTTT.

The rearrangement uses TRBV27 and TRBJ1-5, with D possibly matching TRBD1 (5 bases). Germline V lookup: CDR1 MNHEY, CDR2 SMNVEV (reference sequence). The CDR3 loop spans 15 amino acids. V lost 3 bases and J lost 0, with 9 bases in between. In nucleotides, the CDR3 is TGTGCCAGCAGTTTTGGGGGTTATAGCAATCAGCCCCAGCATTTT. This codes for CASSFGGYSNQPQHF.

This chain uses TRBV19 with TRBJ1-5, with 11 bases aligning to TRBD1. CDR3 length: 17 residues. Germline trimming cut 3 bases from V and 2 bases from J; bases unmatched to any gene: 6. Germline CDR1 is LNHDA and CDR2 is SQIVND (reference sequence). CDR3 DNA: TGTGCCAGTAGTATCGGACAGGGGGCGTCGGGCAATCAGCCCCAGCATTTT. Residues: CASSIGQGASGNQPQHF.

Only one count was recorded for this clone. This chain joins TRBV6-2 or TRBV6-3 and TRBJ2-3, with TRBD2 matching over 8 bases. In germline, CDR1 is MNHEY, CDR2 SVGEGT. V was clipped by 2 bases and J by 4 bases; unmatched bases: 5. The CDR3 contains 15 residues. This CDR3 reads CASSYVAGPPDTQYF. CDR3 bases: TGTGCCAGCAGTTACGTAGCGGGGCCTCCAGATACGCAGTATTTT.

J is TRBJ2-5 and V is TRBV12-3 or TRBV12-4, with unresolved D. V lost 2 bases to trimming and J lost 5 bases, with 9 bases between them. This CDR3 contains 13 residues. CDR3 region: CASSLRQRETQYF. CDR3 sequence (DNA): TGTGCCAGCAGTTTACGGCAGAGGGAGACCCAGTACTTC.

The rearrangement links TRBV9 to TRBJ2-1; D possibly matches TRBD1 or TRBD2 (5 bases each). Germline values: CDR1 SGDLS, CDR2 YYNGEE. The CDR3 is made up of 18 amino acids. With 0 bases removed from V and 0 bases from J, the gap between germline ends came to 16 bases. CDR3 nucleotides: TGTGCCAGCAGCGTAGGTGGGGCGGGTTCAAGCTCCTACAATGAGCAGTTCTTC. Translation gives CASSVGGAGSSSYNEQFF.

In its sample, this clone was seen a few times. The chain has TRBV25-1 and TRBJ2-2; D is unclear. Trimming cost V 3 bases and J 7 bases, with 12 bases left between them. CDR1 and CDR2 from the germline V gene are MGHDK and SYGVNS. This CDR3 has 14 amino acids. The CDR3 protein is CASSDLLMRGELFF. The CDR3 DNA is TGTGCCAGCAGTGACCTTCTTATGCGCGGGGAGCTGTTTTTT.

The CDR3 sequence is CASTPAGDNYGYTF. The CDR3 coding sequence is TGTGCCAGCACCCCGGCAGGGGACAACTATGGCTACACCTTC. V and J are TRBV6-5 and TRBJ1-2; tentative D call: TRBD1 (6 bases). Per the germline V gene, CDR1 is MNHEY and CDR2 is SVGAGI. V lost 7 bases and J 2 bases, leaving 14 bases between the germline ends. The CDR3 is 14 residues long.

A few counts support this clone. V usage is TRBV19 and J usage is TRBJ2-7; 14 bases fit TRBD2. The CDR3 sequence is 19 residues long. Germline lookup yields CDR1 LNHDA and CDR2 SQIVND (reference sequence). The ends lost 5 bases at V and 3 bases at J; junction bases unmatched: 15. The CDR3 region is CASSAATGWTSGRLYEQYF. In DNA form, the CDR3 reads TGTGCCAGTAGTGCCGCTACAGGGTGGACTAGCGGGAGGCTCTACGAGCAGTACTTC.

The V and J genes are TRBV6-5 and TRBJ1-4; the D gene is possibly TRBD1 (5 bases). Per the germline V gene, CDR1 is MNHEY and CDR2 is SVGAGI. The length of the CDR3 is 15 residues. V lost 0 bases and J 3 bases, leaving 8 bases between the germline ends. Here the CDR3 DNA reads TGTGCCAGCAGTTACTCGGGACGGTCTAATGAAAAACTGTTTTTT. Residues: CASSYSGRSNEKLFF.

In regard to this clone: This sample also contains other DNA sequences that code for the same CDR3. V gene TRBV5-5 combines with J gene TRBJ2-7; D is unclear. CDR1 is SGHKS and CDR2 is YYEKEE in the germline V gene (reference sequence). The CDR3 sequence is 12 residues long. V dropped 0 bases and J dropped 4 bases, with 5 bases sitting between them. The CDR3 DNA follows: TGTGCCAGCAGCTTGGCGCAGTACGAGCAGTACTTC. This gives the protein CASSLAQYEQYF.

To note about this clone: Other DNA sequences in this sample translate to the same CDR3. The chain joins TRBV28 to TRBJ1-4, with D maybe TRBD1 (5 bases). With 4 bases removed from V and 6 bases from J, the gap between germline ends came to 12 bases. This CDR3 has 14 residues. Germline CDR1 is MDHEN and CDR2 is SYDVKM. The CDR3 DNA reads as TGTGCCAGCAGTTCCCCGGACACTGATGAAAAACTGTTTTTT. This codes for CASSSPDTDEKLFF.

This sequence joins TRBV30 and TRBJ2-7, with 8 bases that match TRBD1. The V and J ends lost 3 bases and 6 bases, in that order; junction bases with no gene match: 4. The germline gives CDR1 GTSNPN, CDR2 SVGIG (reference sequence). The CDR3 covers 12 residues. The CDR3 loop reads CAWSTGGREQYF. CDR3 DNA: TGTGCCTGGAGCACAGGGGGTCGCGAGCAGTACTTC.

This chain joins TRBV19 and TRBJ1-5, with 7 bases aligning to TRBD1. Germline V lookup: CDR1 LNHDA, CDR2 SQIVND (reference sequence). The V segment lost 4 bases and the J segment 4 bases; nucleotides outside the gene matches: 10. There are 16 residues in the CDR3. CDR3 region: CASSTQGGVENQPQHF. CDR3 in DNA: TGTGCCAGTAGTACCCAGGGGGGAGTGGAGAATCAGCCCCAGCATTTT.

The chain joins TRBV18 to TRBJ1-4, with 12 bases identical to TRBD1. Per germline, CDR1 KGHSH and CDR2 LQKENI. J was trimmed by 5 bases and V by 4 bases; bases with no gene match: 2. The CDR3 extends over 15 amino acids. CDR3: CASSLGTGGNEKLFF. The CDR3 DNA reads TGTGCCAGCTCACTCGGGACAGGGGGCAATGAAAAACTGTTTTTT.

This chain uses TRBV6-2 or TRBV6-3 with TRBJ2-5; D may be TRBD1 (6 bases). Germline V gene data show CDR1 as MNHEY and CDR2 as SVGEGT. V was trimmed by 2 bases and J by 2 bases, leaving 9 bases between them. There are 14 residues in the CDR3. The CDR3 reads CASSYGDRQETQYF. In nucleotides, the CDR3 is TGTGCCAGCAGTTACGGAGACAGGCAAGAGACCCAGTACTTC.